Listed here are 28 T cell receptor beta chains from one sample, sequenced in a study of cytomegalovirus exposure and HLA in healthy donors. 60 Vbeta and 13 Jbeta primers were used in PCR. Only in-frame clones appear in the TCRdb table, and some are missing; sequencing was by immunoSEQ multiplex PCR. The table lists roughly 130,000 clones, roughly 80% of them singletons, with more than 0.95% in the top ten. The sequenced material came from PBMCs. The receptors were gathered from a man between 18 and 35 years old in good health and CMV-seronegative.

This chain links TRBV15 with TRBJ2-1, with 9 bases identical to TRBD1. There are 19 residues in the CDR3. Per germline, CDR1 LNHNV and CDR2 YYDKDF (reference sequence). V dropped 5 bases and J dropped 3; count of bases not matched to a gene: 17. Here the CDR3 reads CATSPRDRVLGIGYNEQFF. The CDR3 DNA follows: TGTGCCACCAGCCCCAGGGACAGGGTTTTGGGCATAGGCTACAATGAGCAGTTCTTC.

This CDR3 is CASSFGGDDGYTF. The CDR3 coding sequence is TGTGCCAGCAGCTTTGGGGGGGATGATGGCTACACCTTC. This chain joins TRBV7-9 and TRBJ1-2; tentatively, D is TRBD1 (5 bases). Looked up from germline, CDR1 is SEHNR and CDR2 is FQNEAQ (reference sequence). This CDR3 is built from 13 residues. V was clipped by 3 bases and J by 6 bases, with 11 bases between them.

This chain links TRBV6-5 with TRBJ2-1; TRBD1 aligns across 8 bases. The CDR3 loop spans 13 amino acids. V shed 6 bases, J shed 4 bases, and the junction held 2 bases outside the gene matches. Germline V lookup: CDR1 MNHEY, CDR2 SVGAGI. This CDR3 is CASRTGVYNEQFF. The CDR3 nucleotides read TGTGCCAGCAGGACAGGGGTATACAATGAGCAGTTCTTC.

This sequence joins TRBV13 and TRBJ2-7; TRBD2 is a possible D gene (7 bases). The CDR3 has 14 residues. Germline CDR1 is PRHDT and CDR2 is FYEKMQ (reference sequence). The germline V and J ends were trimmed by 2 bases and 7 bases, with 15 bases remaining between them. The CDR3, as DNA: TGTGCCAGCAGCTTAAGAGGGGGGGCCGAAGAGCAGTACTTC. Encoded protein: CASSLRGGAEEQYF.

This clone was observed once. At one of its ends the junction is not consistent with the germline gene, which may arise from a read error. The chain combines TRBV29-1 with TRBJ1-4, with a tentative D call TRBD1 (5 bases). The CDR3 runs 13 residues. CDR1 and CDR2 from the germline V gene are SQVTM and ANQGSEA. The CDR3: CSVGAATNEKLFF. The DNA of the CDR3 is TGCAGTGTTGGGGCTGCAACTAATGAAAAACTGTTTTTT.

CDR3 protein: CASSFGRTAHYGYTF. CDR3 in DNA: TGCGCCAGCAGTTTCGGGAGGACCGCACACTATGGCTACACCTTC. The chain carries TRBV5-1 and TRBJ1-2; no reliable D call. The V end was cut by 5 bases, the J end by 3 bases, with 17 bases between. Germline V gene data show CDR1 as SGHRS and CDR2 as YFSETQ. This CDR3 comprises 15 residues.

The chain has TRBV5-4 and TRBJ1-1; TRBD1 matches 12 bases. The germline V gene has CDR1 SGHNT and CDR2 YYREEE (reference sequence). Trimming cost V 5 bases and J 5 bases; bases outside gene matches: 10. This CDR3 comprises 16 residues. The CDR3: CASRPGQGAGATEAFF. The CDR3 bases are TGTGCCAGCAGGCCGGGACAGGGGGCCGGGGCAACTGAAGCTTTCTTT.

The chain links TRBV30 to TRBJ2-7; TRBD1 might be the D (6 bases). CDR1 is GTSNPN and CDR2 is SVGIG in the germline V gene (reference sequence). V was clipped by 0 bases and J by 0 bases, with 12 bases between them. The CDR3 is 15 residues long. CDR3 nucleotide sequence: TGTGCCTGGAGTGTAGTGGCAGGGGACTCCTACGAGCAGTACTTC. Translation gives CAWSVVAGDSYEQYF.

The chain employs TRBV27 and TRBJ1-1; 7 nucleotides match TRBD1. V shed 5 bases, J shed 5 bases, and the junction held 5 bases outside the gene matches. Per the germline V gene, CDR1 is MNHEY and CDR2 is SMNVEV (reference sequence). The CDR3 totals 13 residues. CDR3 region: CASSKTGKTEAFF. The CDR3 coding sequence is TGTGCCAGCAGTAAGACAGGGAAAACTGAAGCTTTCTTT.

The V and J genes are TRBV7-2 and TRBJ1-2, with D maybe TRBD1 (5 bases). V was cut by 1 base and J by 6 bases, with 18 bases left in between. Germline assignment: CDR1 SGHTA and CDR2 FQGNSA. The CDR3 is 16 residues long. DNA for the CDR3: TGTGCCAGCAGCTTAGATCCAGGGAGGGCGGATGATGGCTACACCTTC. It translates to CASSLDPGRADDGYTF.

The J gene is TRBJ2-3, the V gene TRBV4-2, with 12 bases that match TRBD2. CDR3 length equals 14 residues. The J segment lost 2 bases and the V segment lost 10 bases, leaving 4 bases of the junction unmatched. Germline values: CDR1 LGHNA, CDR2 YNFKEQ. CDR3 sequence reads: CATSGGAFTDTQYF. The CDR3 nucleotides read TGTGCCACTAGCGGGGGGGCTTTCACAGATACGCAGTATTTT.

The CDR3 protein is CASRGGSTDTQYF. The CDR3 coding sequence is TGTGCCAGCAGAGGGGGAAGCACAGATACGCAGTATTTT. The genes are TRBV6-4 and TRBJ2-3; maybe TRBD1 (6 bases). The CDR3 loop spans 13 amino acids. The germline gives CDR1 MRHNA, CDR2 SNTAGT. Trimming removed 6 bases at V and 0 bases at J, with 7 bases between.

The chain uses TRBV19 and TRBJ2-7; 9 positions match TRBD1. The CDR3 consists of 19 residues. V shed 3 bases and J 9 bases; nucleotides not matched to a gene: 24. Germline CDR1 is LNHDA and CDR2 is SQIVND (reference sequence). This chain's CDR3 is CASSIGGTGTFLRPRWQYF. CDR3 sequence (DNA): TGTGCCAGTAGTATCGGGGGGACAGGGACCTTCCTACGACCGAGATGGCAGTACTTC.

The CDR3 DNA follows: TGTGCCAGTAGACCGGGAAGGGACTATGGCTACACCTTC. Amino acids: CASRPGRDYGYTF. The chain carries TRBV19 and TRBJ1-2; D not certain. Germline-derived CDR1 and CDR2 are LNHDA and SQIVND (reference sequence). The CDR3 contains 13 residues. Trimming took 6 bases from V and 3 from J, leaving 11 bases between them.

This chain joins TRBV4-3 and TRBJ1-5; tentative D call: TRBD1 (5 bases). Germline CDR1 LGHNA, CDR2 YSLEER. The CDR3 is 15 amino acids. V shed 8 bases and J shed 1 base, with 15 bases lying between them. DNA for the CDR3: TGCGCCAGCTCCGACAGCTACCAGAGCAATCAGCCCCAGCATTTT. It specifies CASSDSYQSNQPQHF.

This clone showed up just once. The V call is TRBV5-1, the J call TRBJ1-1; 7 bases map to TRBD1. The length of the CDR3 is 16 residues. Trimming removed 3 bases from V and 0 bases from J; junction bases left unmatched: 8. Germline CDR1 is SGHRS and CDR2 is YFSETQ. CDR3 bases: TGCGCCAGCAGCTCCCTTTGGGACAGCTTGAACACTGAAGCTTTCTTT. The encoded protein is CASSSLWDSLNTEAFF.

For this clone: The junction shows a germline mismatch at one end, possibly a read error. Different DNA sequences within this sample yield the same CDR3. The CDR3 DNA is TGTGCCACCAGCAGAGAGAGACAGGGGGCGAATTCACCCCTCCACTTC. It specifies CATSRERQGANSPLHF. The chain carries TRBV15 and TRBJ1-6; TRBD1 matches at 10 bases. This CDR3 is built from 16 residues. The V gene's germline CDR1 is LNHNV and CDR2 YYDKDF (reference sequence).

The chain carries TRBV19 and TRBJ1-4; 7 nucleotides line up with TRBD1. This CDR3 is 14 amino acids long. CDR1 is LNHDA and CDR2 is SQIVND in the germline V gene (reference sequence). The V and J ends lost 4 bases and 1 base, in that order; junction bases with no gene match: 0. The CDR3 protein is CASSRQGTNEKLFF. CDR3 DNA: TGTGCCAGTAGTAGACAGGGAACTAATGAAAAACTGTTTTTT.

The V call is TRBV5-1, the J call TRBJ2-1, with D perhaps TRBD1 (5 bases). Germline V gene sequence: CDR1 SGHRS, CDR2 YFSETQ. Trimming took off 0 bases at V and 4 bases at J, with 14 bases between the two ends. The CDR3 length is 16 residues. The DNA for the CDR3 is TGCGCCAGCAGCTTGGGCGACAGCCGTATATACAATGAGCAGTTCTTC. Residues: CASSLGDSRIYNEQFF.

As to this clone: Other nucleotide sequences from this sample produce the same CDR3. In DNA, the CDR3 is TGTGCCAGCAGCGTAGGCGGCACCGGGGAGCTGTTTTTT. Amino acid sequence: CASSVGGTGELFF. The chain couples TRBV9 to TRBJ2-2; D gene ambiguous. This CDR3 contains 13 residues. Trimming took off 0 bases at V and 4 bases at J, with 4 bases between the two ends. Germline CDR1 and CDR2: SGDLS and YYNGEE.

This rearrangement joins TRBV25-1 to TRBJ2-1, with 11 bases lining up with TRBD2. CDR1 MGHDK and CDR2 SYGVNS come from the germline V gene. The CDR3 is 13 residues long. With V trimmed by 1 base and J by 15 bases, 5 bases remained unmatched. This chain's CDR3 is CASSELVAGGRFF. CDR3 in DNA: TGTGCCAGCAGTGAATTAGTAGCGGGGGGGCGGTTCTTC.

This chain connects TRBV29-1 to TRBJ1-1, with a tentative D call TRBD1 (5 bases). This CDR3 has 12 residues. Trimming took 3 bases from V and 3 from J, leaving 8 bases between them. Per the germline V gene, CDR1 is SQVTM and CDR2 is ANQGSEA. Written as DNA, the CDR3 is TGCAGCGTTGACAGGGTCGACACTGAAGCTTTCTTT. It codes for CSVDRVDTEAFF.

The chain couples TRBV5-5 to TRBJ2-5; TRBD2 might be the D (6 bases). Germline V gives CDR1 SGHKS, CDR2 YYEKEE (reference sequence). V dropped 0 bases and J dropped 4 bases, with 10 bases sitting between them. This CDR3 is 14 amino acids long. CDR3 region: CASSLGGVGETQYF. DNA of the CDR3: TGTGCCAGCAGCTTGGGGGGGGTGGGAGAGACCCAGTACTTC.

V gene TRBV6-5 combines with J gene TRBJ2-3; D not resolved. V gave up 6 bases and J gave up 4 bases, with 11 bases separating them. Per the germline V gene, CDR1 is MNHEY and CDR2 is SVGAGI. CDR3 length equals 13 residues. CDR3 in DNA: TGTGCCAGCAGGCGCGACTTGCCAGATACGCAGTATTTT. The encoded protein is CASRRDLPDTQYF.

This clone appeared a few times. The V call is TRBV6-5, the J call TRBJ1-5, with a possible D match to TRBD1 (5 bases). V shed 6 bases and J shed 3 bases, with 9 bases lying between them. Germline values: CDR1 MNHEY, CDR2 SVGAGI. This CDR3 comprises 13 residues. This CDR3 is CASSGHLNQPQHF. The CDR3 nucleotides read TGTGCCAGCAGCGGACACCTCAATCAGCCCCAGCATTTT.

The chain uses TRBV7-9 and TRBJ2-7, with D hard to call. Trimming removed 5 bases from V and 3 bases from J, with 17 bases in between. CDR3 length equals 15 residues. Germline V gene sequence: CDR1 SEHNR, CDR2 FQNEAQ (reference sequence). CDR3 sequence reads: CASSLQAGLIYEQYF. In DNA form, the CDR3 reads TGTGCCAGCAGCCTTCAAGCCGGGTTAATCTACGAGCAGTACTTC.

The CDR3 loop reads CASSPSPGYEQYF. For the CDR3, the DNA is TGCGCCAGCAGCCCCTCCCCGGGGTACGAGCAGTACTTC. The chain recombines TRBV4-1 with TRBJ2-7; weak D call: TRBD2 (5 bases). V was cut by 4 bases and J by 4 bases, with 11 bases left in between. The CDR3 totals 13 residues. Germline V CDR1 and CDR2: MGHRA, YSYEKL.

The V gene is TRBV7-9, the J gene TRBJ2-7, with TRBD1 identical over 8 bases. V was pared by 6 bases and J by 3 bases, with 7 bases of the junction left unmatched. CDR1 is SEHNR, CDR2 FQNEAQ, per germline (reference sequence). The CDR3 has 14 residues. CDR3 nucleotides: TGTGCCAGCAGGGGGCAGGGGGCGCGCTACGAGCAGTACTTC. Encoded protein: CASRGQGARYEQYF.